This T cell receptor beta chain was sequenced in a study of monozygotic twins with inflammatory bowel disease. Study outcomes and limitations: People with IBD had fewer clonotypes in common with others than healthy twins did, especially with disease activity. TCRbeta diversity (inverse Simpson) was lower in IBD patients than in healthy co-twins.

Used for each TCR library was 3500 ng of total RNA. TCRdb reprocessed the 5' RACE reads and reports one entry per CDR3 protein, with no DNA. Here the sample table reports about 380,000 distinct CDR3 sequences. The CDR3 extends over 14 amino acids. Per germline, CDR1 SGHRS and CDR2 YFSETQ. Per donor, about 2.4 ml of blood was collected and frozen. A word on this clonotype: Its antigen is unknown.

The material sequenced was blood. The chain employs TRBV5-1 and TRBJ1-4. The receptor's source is a human donor with ulcerative colitis or Crohn's disease, or a healthy co-twin of an affected twin (not recorded which). The CDR3 loop reads CASSLEGSDEKLFF. The full variable domain, completed using reference TRBV5-1 and TRBJ1-4, is KAGVTQTPRYLIKTRGQQVTLSCSPISGHRSVSWYQQTPGQGLQFLFEYFSETQRNKGNFPGRFSGRQFSNSRSEMNVSTLELGDSALYLCASSLEGSDEKLFFGSGTQLSVL.